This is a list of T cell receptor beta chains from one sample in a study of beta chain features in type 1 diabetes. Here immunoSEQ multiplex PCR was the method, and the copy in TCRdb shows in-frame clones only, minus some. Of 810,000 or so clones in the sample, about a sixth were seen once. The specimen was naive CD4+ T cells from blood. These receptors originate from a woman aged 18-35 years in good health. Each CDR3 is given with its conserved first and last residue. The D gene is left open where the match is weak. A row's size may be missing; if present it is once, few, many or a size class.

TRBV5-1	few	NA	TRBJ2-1	CASSLVTGTYNEQFF	TGCGCCAGCAGCTTGGTCACCGGGACTTACAATGAGCAGTTCTTC
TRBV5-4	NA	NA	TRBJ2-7	CASSLVAAYEQYF	TGTGCCAGCAGCTTGGTGGCAGCCTACGAGCAGTACTTC
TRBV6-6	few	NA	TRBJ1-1	CASSPITENTEAFF	TGTGCCAGCAGTCCAATAACGGAGAACACTGAAGCTTTCTTT
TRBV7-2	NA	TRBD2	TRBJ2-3	CASSLIGSSGITDTQYF	TGTGCCAGCAGCTTAATTGGAAGTAGCGGGATCACAGATACGCAGTATTTT
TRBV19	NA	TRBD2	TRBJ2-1	CASTSQTSGNNEQFF	TGTGCCAGTACCTCACAGACTAGCGGAAACAATGAGCAGTTCTTC
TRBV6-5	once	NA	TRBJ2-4	CASSTQRDTIQYF	TGTGCCAGCAGTACCCAGAGGGATACCATTCAGTACTTC
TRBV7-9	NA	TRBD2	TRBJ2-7	CASSFAGVEDEQYF	TGTGCCAGCAGCTTTGCGGGAGTGGAGGACGAGCAGTACTTC
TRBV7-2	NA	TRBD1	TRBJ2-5	CASSEIPDRGRETQYF	TGTGCCAGCAGCGAAATCCCGGACAGGGGGCGGGAGACCCAGTACTTC
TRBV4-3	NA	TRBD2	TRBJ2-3	CASSQGRGRFTDTQYF	TGCGCCAGCAGCCAAGGGCGGGGGAGATTCACAGATACGCAGTATTTT
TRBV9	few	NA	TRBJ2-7	CASSVALGGFYEQYF	TGTGCCAGCAGCGTAGCCCTCGGAGGGTTCTACGAGCAGTACTTC
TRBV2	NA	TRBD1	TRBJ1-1	CASSETGTAVYAFF	TGTGCCAGCAGCGAAACCGGGACAGCTGTTTATGCTTTCTTT
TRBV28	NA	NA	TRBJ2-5	CASSLPPETQYF	TGTGCCAGCAGTTTACCTCCAGAGACCCAGTACTTC
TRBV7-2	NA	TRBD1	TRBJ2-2	CASSQGPGGTGELFF	TGTGCCAGCAGCCAAGGCCCAGGGGGCACCGGGGAGCTGTTTTTT
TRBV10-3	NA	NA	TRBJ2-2	CAISEGQFTGELFF	TGTGCCATCAGTGAGGGACAGTTCACCGGGGAGCTGTTTTTT
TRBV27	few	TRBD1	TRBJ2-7	CASSKSPGQGFAEQYF	TGTGCCAGCAGTAAAAGTCCGGGACAGGGATTTGCCGAGCAGTACTTC
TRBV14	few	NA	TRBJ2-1	CASSQELGGAGNEQFF	TGTGCCAGCAGCCAAGAATTAGGGGGCGCGGGGAATGAGCAGTTCTTC
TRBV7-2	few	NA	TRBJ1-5	CASSPVSGSNQPQHF	TGTGCCAGCAGCCCAGTTAGCGGGTCCAATCAGCCCCAGCATTTT
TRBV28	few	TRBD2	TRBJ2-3	CASSPWGTSGSDTQYF	TGTGCCAGCAGTCCCTGGGGGACTAGCGGGAGTGATACGCAGTATTTT
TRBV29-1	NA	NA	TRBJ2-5	CSGRRAAETQYF	TGCAGCGGCCGAAGGGCTGCGGAGACCCAGTACTTC
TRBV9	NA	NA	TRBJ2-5	CASSVGRYQETQYF	TGTGCCAGCAGCGTAGGACGGTACCAAGAGACCCAGTACTTC
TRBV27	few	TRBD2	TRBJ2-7	CASSVEGLALSKQYF	TGTGCCAGCAGTGTCGAGGGACTAGCGTTGAGTAAGCAGTACTTC
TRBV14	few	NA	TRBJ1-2	CASSQDARHLYGYTF	TGTGCCAGCAGCCAAGATGCCCGACACCTCTATGGCTACACCTTC
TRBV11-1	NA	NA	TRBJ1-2	CASSLHRTDGYTF	TGTGCCAGCAGCCTCCACAGGACGGATGGCTACACCTTC
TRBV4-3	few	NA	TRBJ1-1	CASSQDIRPDTEAFF	TGCGCCAGCAGCCAAGATATCCGGCCAGACACTGAAGCTTTCTTT
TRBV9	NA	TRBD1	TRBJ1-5	CASSVGGTGQHSNQPQHF	TGTGCCAGCAGCGTGGGAGGGACAGGACAGCATAGCAATCAGCCCCAGCATTTT
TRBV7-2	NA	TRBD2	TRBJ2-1	CASSLWTSGTRDNEQFF	TGTGCCAGCAGCCTATGGACTAGCGGGACGCGGGACAATGAGCAGTTCTTC
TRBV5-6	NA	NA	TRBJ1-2	CASSLWSGYGYTF	TGTGCCAGCAGCTTGTGGTCAGGCTATGGCTACACCTTC
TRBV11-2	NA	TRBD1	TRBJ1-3	CASSFGGQLHSGNTIYF	TGTGCCAGCAGCTTTGGGGGACAGCTGCACTCTGGAAACACCATATATTTT
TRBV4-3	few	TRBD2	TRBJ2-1	CASSQDISGSIAALGEQFF	TGCGCCAGCAGCCAAGACATTAGCGGGAGTATCGCCGCGTTGGGTGAGCAGTTCTTC
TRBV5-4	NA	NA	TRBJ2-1	CASSLVTSHNEQFF	TGTGCCAGCAGCTTGGTGACTAGTCACAATGAGCAGTTCTTC
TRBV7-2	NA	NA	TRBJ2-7	CASSLSRLTYEQYF	TGTGCCAGCAGCTTATCCCGGCTCACCTACGAGCAGTACTTC
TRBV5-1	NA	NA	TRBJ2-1	CASRDAGNEQFF	TGCGCCAGCAGGGATGCGGGCAATGAGCAGTTCTTC
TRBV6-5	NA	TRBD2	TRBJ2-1	CASRLAGDNEQFF	TGTGCCAGCCGACTAGCGGGAGACAATGAGCAGTTCTTC
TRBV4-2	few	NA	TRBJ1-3	CASSQNTGSGNTIYF	TGTGCCAGCAGCCAAAATACAGGGTCTGGAAACACCATATATTTT
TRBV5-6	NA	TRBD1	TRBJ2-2	CASSLVDRDGELFF	TGTGCCAGCAGCTTGGTCGACAGGGACGGGGAGCTGTTTTTT
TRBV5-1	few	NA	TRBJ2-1	CASSLMGLPSTNEQFF	TGCGCCAGCAGCTTGATGGGGCTGCCCTCTACGAATGAGCAGTTCTTC
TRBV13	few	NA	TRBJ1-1	CASSVQGVNTEAFF	TGTGCCAGCAGTGTGCAGGGAGTGAACACTGAAGCTTTCTTT
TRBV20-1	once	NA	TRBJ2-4	CSARGGERQYF	TGCAGTGCTAGAGGAGGCGAAAGACAGTACTTC
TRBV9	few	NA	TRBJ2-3	CASSVGAGSTDTQYF	TGTGCCAGCAGCGTAGGAGCGGGTAGCACAGATACGCAGTATTTT
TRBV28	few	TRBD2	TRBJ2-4	CASSPPGGAKNIQYF	TGTGCCAGCAGTCCCCCGGGAGGGGCCAAAAACATTCAGTACTTC
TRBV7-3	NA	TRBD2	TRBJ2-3	CASSLGAGGSDTQYF	TGTGCCAGCAGCTTAGGGGCGGGAGGGTCAGATACGCAGTATTTT
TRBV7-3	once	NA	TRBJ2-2	CASSSQPNTGELFF	TGTGCCAGCAGCTCCCAGCCGAACACCGGGGAGCTGTTTTTT
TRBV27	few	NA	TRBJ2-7	CASSLRGSRSRGSYEQYF	TGTGCCAGCAGTTTGAGGGGGAGCCGATCTAGGGGGTCCTACGAGCAGTACTTC
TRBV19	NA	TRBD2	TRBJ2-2	CASRQAGGPGELFF	TGTGCCAGTAGGCAAGCGGGAGGCCCCGGGGAGCTGTTTTTT
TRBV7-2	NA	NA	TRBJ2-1	CASSLSGKGQFF	TGTGCCAGCAGCTTATCCGGGAAAGGGCAGTTCTTC
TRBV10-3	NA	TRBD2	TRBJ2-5	CAISDPALAAQETQYF	TGTGCCATCAGTGACCCCGCTCTAGCGGCACAAGAGACCCAGTACTTC
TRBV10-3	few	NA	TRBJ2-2	CAITSTGSITGELFF	TGTGCCATCACTAGTACAGGGTCGATCACCGGGGAGCTGTTTTTT
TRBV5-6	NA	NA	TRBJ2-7	CASRSTVSYEQYF	TGTGCCAGCAGGTCCACGGTATCTTACGAGCAGTACTTC
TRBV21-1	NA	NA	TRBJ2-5	CASSKVEGRQETQYF	TGTGCCAGCAGCAAAGTGGAGGGTCGGCAAGAGACCCAGTACTTC